The 20 T cell receptor beta chains presented below share a single source sample, sequenced in a study of control samples from healthy donors and cancer patients. Sequencing used immunoSEQ multiplex PCR; TCRdb keeps in-frame clones, though not all of them. The table gives under 200,000 clones; the top ten clones make up under 2.5% of it. Sequenced input: blood. Source of these receptors: a woman aged 25 to 39 in good health.

This rearrangement joins TRBV4-3 to TRBJ1-6; no firm D call. The V gene lost 0 bases and the J gene lost 9 bases, with 12 bases spanning the gap. The CDR3 contains 15 residues. CDR1 LGHNA and CDR2 YSLEER come from the germline V gene. CDR3 coding DNA: TGCGCCAGCAGCCAAGATCTATTCGGGATTTCACCCCTCCACTTT. It codes for CASSQDLFGISPLHF.

This rearrangement joins TRBV28 to TRBJ1-4, with D possibly matching TRBD1 (6 bases). This CDR3 is built from 13 residues. CDR1 and CDR2 from the germline V gene are MDHEN and SYDVKM. Trimming took off 8 bases at V and 5 bases at J, with 12 bases between the two ends. The CDR3 region has the DNA TGTGCCAGCCGAGGGGGGGGCAATGAAAAACTGTTTTTT. It yields the protein CASRGGGNEKLFF.

The chain combines TRBV18 with TRBJ1-3; D remains ambiguous. CDR3 length equals 17 residues. V was cut by 3 bases and J by 0 bases, with 15 bases left in between. CDR1 and CDR2 (germline): KGHSH, LQKENI. In nucleotides, the CDR3 is TGTGCCAGCTCACCTCTACCCCGGGCCACCTCTGGAAACACCATATATTTT. Translation gives CASSPLPRATSGNTIYF.

The chain is built from TRBV2 and TRBJ2-7; 8 bases agree with TRBD1. The J segment lost 9 bases and the V segment lost 6 bases, leaving 13 bases of the junction unmatched. Germline lookup yields CDR1 SNHLY and CDR2 FYNNEI. The CDR3 contains 14 residues. CDR3 region: CASRSEGQGARQYF. The CDR3 region has the DNA TGTGCCAGCAGGTCCGAAGGACAGGGAGCACGGCAGTACTTC.

The genes are TRBV19 and TRBJ2-7, with 12 bases identical to TRBD1. Germline V gene lookup returns CDR1 LNHDA and CDR2 SQIVND (reference sequence). The CDR3 has 15 residues. The junction had 11 bases not matched to a gene; V was cut back by 7 bases and J by 7 bases. Here the CDR3 DNA reads TGTGCCAGTACCAATGTGGGACAGGGGGCGGGAGAGCAGTACTTC. Encoded protein: CASTNVGQGAGEQYF.

V gene TRBV4-1 combines with J gene TRBJ1-1; unclear D gene. The CDR3 loop spans 13 amino acids. The germline CDR1 and CDR2 sequences are MGHRA and YSYEKL. The germline V and J ends were trimmed by 4 bases and 2 bases, with 8 bases remaining between them. The CDR3 is CASSPIQNTEAFF. In nucleotides, the CDR3 is TGCGCCAGCAGCCCTATCCAAAACACTGAAGCTTTCTTT.

This sequence joins TRBV28 and TRBJ1-2; 7 nucleotides line up with TRBD1. J gave up 3 bases and V 8 bases, and 9 bases lay outside the gene matches. Germline V CDR1 and CDR2: MDHEN, SYDVKM. CDR3 size: 14 residues. DNA for the CDR3: TGTGCCAGCGGGCTCACAGGGGACCACTATGGCTACACCTTC. As protein: CASGLTGDHYGYTF.

This chain links TRBV4-3 with TRBJ1-5; 8 bases agree with TRBD1. V gave up 1 base and J gave up 5 bases; unmatched junction bases: 4. Germline CDR1 is LGHNA and CDR2 is YSLEER. The CDR3 has 15 amino acids. The CDR3 protein is CASSQGTGWDQPQHF. The CDR3 nucleotides are TGCGCCAGCAGCCAAGGGACAGGGTGGGATCAGCCCCAGCATTTT.

V and J are TRBV7-2 and TRBJ2-3, with a possible D match to TRBD2 (6 bases). The CDR3 extends over 15 amino acids. Germline CDR1 SGHTA, CDR2 FQGNSA. V lost 4 bases, J lost 2 bases, and 13 bases lay in between. CDR3 sequence (DNA): TGTGCCAGCAGCTCCCAGGGAGGACTCACAGATACGCAGTATTTT. This sequence encodes CASSSQGGLTDTQYF.

The rearrangement joins TRBV11-2 to TRBJ2-7; a weak D match, TRBD1 (6 bases). This CDR3 region has 17 residues. Germline V CDR1 and CDR2: SGHAT, FQNNGV. V was pared by 2 bases and J by 2 bases, with 19 bases between. The CDR3 region has the DNA TGTGCCAGCAGCTTATCGGGATCGTACAGGGCAACCTACGAGCAGTACTTC. Its translation: CASSLSGSYRATYEQYF.

This chain joins TRBV2 and TRBJ1-2, with D possibly being TRBD1 (6 bases). Germline CDR1 reads SNHLY; CDR2 reads FYNNEI. The CDR3 has 16 amino acids. V was clipped by 4 bases and J by 5 bases, with 20 bases between them. CDR3 region: CASSGAGGPSPYGYTF. The CDR3 nucleotides read TGTGCCAGCAGTGGGGCCGGGGGGCCATCCCCTTATGGCTACACCTTC.

The CDR3 nucleotides are TGTGCCAGCAGTCCAGGGTACGATGAAAAACTGTTTTTT. Its translation: CASSPGYDEKLFF. The chain joins TRBV9 to TRBJ1-4; D is perhaps TRBD1 (5 bases). Germline loops: CDR1 SGDLS, CDR2 YYNGEE. Between the trimmed V and J ends, which lost 5 bases and 6 bases, there was a span of 11 bases. The length of the CDR3 is 13 residues.

This chain connects TRBV21-1 to TRBJ2-3; the table calls TRBD1, which could not be checked here. TRBV21-1 is recorded as a pseudogene. This CDR3 has 18 residues. CDR3 sequence: CASSPGQGTTDGTDTQYF. The CDR3, as DNA: TGTGCCAGCAGCCCGGGACAGGGGACGACGGATGGCACAGATACGCAGTATTTT.

In the case of this clone: Other nucleotide sequences in the sample specify the same CDR3. The CDR3 bases are TGTGCCAGCAGTGAACAGGGATACGAGCAGTACTTC. This gives the protein CASSEQGYEQYF. The V and J genes are TRBV6-1 and TRBJ2-7; weak D call: TRBD1 (5 bases). CDR3 length equals 12 residues. Germline CDR1 reads MNHNS; CDR2 reads SASEGT. V shed 2 bases and J shed 4 bases, with 6 bases lying between them.

This chain uses TRBV7-2 with TRBJ1-1, with D possibly being TRBD1 (6 bases). V was shortened by 3 bases and J by 9 bases, with 11 bases between the two germline ends. Germline-derived CDR1 and CDR2 are SGHTA and FQGNSA. The length of the CDR3 is 12 residues. The CDR3 DNA reads as TGTGCCAGCAGCTTTTACACAGGGAAAGCTTTCTTT. Translating it yields CASSFYTGKAFF.

The rearrangement joins TRBV28 to TRBJ1-2, with D perhaps TRBD1 (6 bases). The CDR3 runs 14 residues. V lost 6 bases and J lost 4, with 15 bases in between. The germline V gene has CDR1 MDHEN and CDR2 SYDVKM. The CDR3 coding sequence is TGTGCCAGCAGGGTACAGGGACGGACCTATGGCTACACCTTC. It specifies CASRVQGRTYGYTF.

On this clone itself: Other DNA sequences in the same sample also yield this CDR3. The chain uses TRBV5-1 and TRBJ2-7; TRBD1 is a possible D gene (6 bases). Germline assignment: CDR1 SGHRS and CDR2 YFSETQ. V was trimmed by 4 bases and J by 3 bases, leaving 11 bases between them. This CDR3 region has 13 residues. For the CDR3, the DNA is TGCGCCAGCAGCCCGGACAGCTACTACGAGCAGTACTTC. This translates into CASSPDSYYEQYF.

The rearrangement uses TRBV10-1 and TRBJ1-5, with 7 bases matching TRBD1. After removal of 6 bases from V and 6 bases from J, the junction contained 5 bases not matched to a gene. The CDR3 loop spans 13 amino acids. From germline, CDR1 is WNHNN and CDR2 SYGVQD (reference sequence). CDR3 coding DNA: TGCGCCAGCAGCCCGACAGGGATTCAGCCCCAGCATTTT. It encodes CASSPTGIQPQHF.

The V and J genes are TRBV7-9 and TRBJ1-1, with 12 positions matching TRBD1. J lost 7 bases, V lost 6 bases, and 18 bases had no gene match. This CDR3 is 18 amino acids long. CDR1 and CDR2 (germline): SEHNR, FQNEAQ (reference sequence). CDR3 sequence reads: CASRSKGTGGRRSDEAFF. The CDR3 nucleotides read TGTGCCAGCAGATCCAAAGGGACAGGGGGCCGTCGATCCGATGAAGCTTTCTTT.

The chain links TRBV18 to TRBJ2-7, with D possibly being TRBD2 (5 bases). Between the trimmed V and J ends, which lost 5 bases and 3 bases, there was a span of 11 bases. Germline lookup yields CDR1 KGHSH and CDR2 LQKENI. The CDR3 has 13 amino acids. The CDR3 nucleotides are TGTGCCAGCTCAGAGGGTCAGAACTACGAGCAGTACTTC. Its protein is CASSEGQNYEQYF.